This entry describes one T cell receptor beta chain. No antigen is known for it. TCRdb ran MiXCR on the reads and lists one entry per CDR3 protein. The table includes approximately 770,000 distinct CDR3 sequences, under 35% detected once. This entry is derived from a study of T cell repertoires in cytomegalovirus infection. Turning to the study itself: Public TCR beta signatures indicated both CMV infection and matching HLA type. Study results and limitations: It was HLA-C-restricted CMV-specific TCR beta clonotypes that dominated the response ex vivo. Public TCR beta family frequency separated CMV-and-HLA carriers, including in an independent cohort.

The V gene's germline CDR1 is MNHEY and CDR2 SVGAGI. This CDR3 has 16 amino acids. V shed 5 bases, J shed 4 bases, and the junction held 8 bases outside the gene matches. The V call is TRBV6-5, the J call TRBJ2-1; 10 bases are shared with TRBD2. The source material was cultured CD8+ T cells from PBMCs, sampled from culture after CMV antigen stimulation. The receptor was derived from a human donor in good health (CMV status not recorded). Some clones in this sample may be carry-over from other donors' samples. CDR3 bases: TGTGCCAGCAGTCCGTACAGCGGGGGGGGATACAATGAGCAGTTCTTC. Its translation: CASSPYSGGGYNEQFF.